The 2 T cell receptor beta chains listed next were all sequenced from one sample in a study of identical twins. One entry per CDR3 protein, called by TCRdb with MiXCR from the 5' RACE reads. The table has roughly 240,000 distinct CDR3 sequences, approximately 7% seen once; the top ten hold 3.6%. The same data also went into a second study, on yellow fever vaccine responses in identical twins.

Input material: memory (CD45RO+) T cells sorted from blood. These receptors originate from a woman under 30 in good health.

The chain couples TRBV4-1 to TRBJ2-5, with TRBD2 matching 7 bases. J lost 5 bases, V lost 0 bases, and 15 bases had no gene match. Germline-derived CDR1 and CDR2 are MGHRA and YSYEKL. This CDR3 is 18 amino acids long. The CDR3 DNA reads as TGCGCCAGCAGCCAAGATTGGGAGGCGGGGGTACATTTGGAGACCCAGTACTTC. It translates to CASSQDWEAGVHLETQYF.

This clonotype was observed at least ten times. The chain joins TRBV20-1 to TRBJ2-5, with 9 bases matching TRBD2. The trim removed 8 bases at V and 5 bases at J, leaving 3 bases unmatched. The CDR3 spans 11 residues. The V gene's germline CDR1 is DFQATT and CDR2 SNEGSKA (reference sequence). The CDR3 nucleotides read TGCAGTAGTAGCGGGAGCGAGACCCAGTACTTC. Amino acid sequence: CSSSGSETQYF.